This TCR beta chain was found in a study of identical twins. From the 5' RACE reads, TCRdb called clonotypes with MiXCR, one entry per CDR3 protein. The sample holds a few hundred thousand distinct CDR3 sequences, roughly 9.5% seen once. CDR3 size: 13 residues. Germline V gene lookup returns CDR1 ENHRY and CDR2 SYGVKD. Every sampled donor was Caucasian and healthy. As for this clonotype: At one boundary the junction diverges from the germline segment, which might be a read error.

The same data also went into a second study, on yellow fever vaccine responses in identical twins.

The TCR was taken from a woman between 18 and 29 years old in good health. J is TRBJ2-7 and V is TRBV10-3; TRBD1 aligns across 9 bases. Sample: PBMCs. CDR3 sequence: CAIGGQGWIELYF. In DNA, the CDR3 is TGTGCCATCGGGGGACAGGGTTGGATCGAGCTGTACTTC.